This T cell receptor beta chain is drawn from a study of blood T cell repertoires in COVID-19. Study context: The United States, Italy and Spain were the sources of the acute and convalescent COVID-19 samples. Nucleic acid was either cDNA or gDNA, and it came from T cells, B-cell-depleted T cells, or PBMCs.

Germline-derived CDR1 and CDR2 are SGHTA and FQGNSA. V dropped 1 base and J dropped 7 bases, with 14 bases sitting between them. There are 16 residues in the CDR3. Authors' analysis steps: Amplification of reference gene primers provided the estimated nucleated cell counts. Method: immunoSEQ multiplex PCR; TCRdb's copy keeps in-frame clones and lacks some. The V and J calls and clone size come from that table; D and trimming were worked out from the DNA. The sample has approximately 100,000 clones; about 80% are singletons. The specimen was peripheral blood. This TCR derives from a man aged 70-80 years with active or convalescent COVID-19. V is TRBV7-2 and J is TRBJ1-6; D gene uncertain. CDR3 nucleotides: TGTGCCAGCAGCTTAGTAGCTCCGGACTACAATTCACCCCTCCACTTT. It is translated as CASSLVAPDYNSPLHF. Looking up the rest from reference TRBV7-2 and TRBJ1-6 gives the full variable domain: GAGVSQSPSNKVTEKGKDVELRCDPISGHTALYWYRQSLGQGLEFLIYFQGNSAPDKSGLPSDRFSAERTGGSVSTLTIQRTQQEDSAVYLCASSLVAPDYNSPLHFGNGTRLTVT.